The source of this T cell receptor (beta chain) is a study of tumor-infiltrating lymphocytes in localized non-small cell lung cancer. Study background: Resected tumor was paired with non-adjacent uninvolved lung from the same patient. General study points: Tumors had more T cell infiltration than uninvolved lung, per TCRbeta sequencing and CD3 counts.

Trimming removed 3 bases at V and 4 bases at J, with 16 bases between. Germline V CDR1 and CDR2: SGHAT, FQNNGV. The CDR3 sequence is 15 residues long. The count of this clone is one. Its antigen is currently unknown. The assay was immunoSEQ multiplex PCR, and TCRdb's table has in-frame clones only and misses some. The table has about 15,000 clones, roughly 79% seen once. The sample was lung tumor tissue. This TCR was sampled from a human donor with non-small cell lung cancer. The chain combines TRBV11-2 with TRBJ2-7; D possibly corresponds to TRBD1 (7 bases). Here the CDR3 reads CASSLSTTGTYEQYF. As DNA, the CDR3 is TGTGCCAGCAGCTTGTCGACGACAGGGACTTACGAGCAGTACTTC.